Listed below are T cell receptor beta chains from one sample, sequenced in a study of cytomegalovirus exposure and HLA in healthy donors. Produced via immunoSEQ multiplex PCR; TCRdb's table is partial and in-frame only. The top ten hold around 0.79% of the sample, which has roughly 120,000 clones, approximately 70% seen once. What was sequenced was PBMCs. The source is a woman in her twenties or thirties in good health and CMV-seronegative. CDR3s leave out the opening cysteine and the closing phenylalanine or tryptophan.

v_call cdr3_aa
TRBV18 ASSPLGQGAGGYT
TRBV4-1 ASSQPPAGPDNEQF
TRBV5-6 ASSQGLANEQF
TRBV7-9 ASSFLSRGNEQF
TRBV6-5 ASGSGMNYGYT
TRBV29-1 SDRDTPYGYT
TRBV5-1 ASRRAVQGARDTIY
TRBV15 ATSRERDRVNQPQH
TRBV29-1 SIRQGSEGYT
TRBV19 ASSMTDSQETQY
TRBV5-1 ASSLISSGRGTYEQY
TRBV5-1 ASSAPGTTGNTIY
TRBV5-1 ASSLDRHEQY
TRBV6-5 ASSRRDSTTEAF
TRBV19 ASSLRGQRAYNEQF
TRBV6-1 ASSSRGQGRVEAF
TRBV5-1 ASSSQDRSEAF
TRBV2 ASLWGQGLFTDTQY
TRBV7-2 ASSFQISQWF
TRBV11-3 ASSSGTGSQH
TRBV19 ASSYPGEPNYGYT
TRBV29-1 SVVEGAGANYGYT
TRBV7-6 ASSQEGGGGGTQY
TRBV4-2 ASSQVGGYT
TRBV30 AWGGQGKQY
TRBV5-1 ASSFPQSGLDTEAF
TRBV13 ASSSQAGPPLQH
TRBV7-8 ASSHGGEQY
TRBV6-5 ATRQRRWDEQF
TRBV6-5 ASTSRTSGSRELF
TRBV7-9 ASSLAPGGMNYGYT
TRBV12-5 ASGLPDTEAF
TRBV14 ASSEEQSYNEQF
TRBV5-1 ASSEEPDIYEQY
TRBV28 ASTVYSYNEQF
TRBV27 ASSLGMGLALYEQY
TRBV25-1 ASSTGSGLTEQF
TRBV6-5 ASTAWGENTEAF
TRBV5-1 ASSTGDRAGGYT
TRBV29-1 SVAPGFTDTQY
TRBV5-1 ASSLTGNGNQPQH
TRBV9 ASSVAGTARGFYEQY
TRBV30 AWRGWGRSGNTIY
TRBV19 ASSQPQGLGGYT
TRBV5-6 ASSLDPGGNYGYT
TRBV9 ASSQTYADGGPQF
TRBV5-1 ASSHGDSSPLH
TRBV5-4 ASSFGGVNEQY